The rows below give T cell receptor beta chains drawn from one sample of a study of blood T cell repertoires in COVID-19. Assay: immunoSEQ multiplex PCR; the TCRdb copy retains only in-frame clones and omits some. The data show 120,000 to 150,000 clones, approximately 80% seen once. Sequences were obtained from peripheral blood. The receptor source for this set is a woman at least 80 years old in a cohort sampled during active or convalescent COVID-19. Each CDR3 is given with its conserved first and last residue. Each record gives: J gene, V gene, D gene, CDR3 DNA, CDR3 protein. D genes are given only for firm matches.

j_call: TRBJ2-7
v_call: TRBV19
d_call: .
cdr3_nt: TGTGCCAGTAGTATAATTTCACAGGGACCCTACGAGCAGTACTTC
cdr3_aa: CASSIISQGPYEQYF

j_call: TRBJ1-2
v_call: TRBV5-4
d_call: .
cdr3_nt: TGTGCCAGCAGCTTGGATTCACAGGACTATGGCTACACCTTC
cdr3_aa: CASSLDSQDYGYTF

j_call: TRBJ1-5
v_call: TRBV19
d_call: .
cdr3_nt: TGTGCCAGTAGTAGGACACTGGGGAATCAGCCCCAGCATTTT
cdr3_aa: CASSRTLGNQPQHF

j_call: TRBJ2-1
v_call: TRBV5-1
d_call: TRBD1
cdr3_nt: TGCGCCAGCAGCTTAGACCCCTCCGGGACAGGGGTATTCTTC
cdr3_aa: CASSLDPSGTGVFF

j_call: TRBJ1-2
v_call: TRBV5-5
d_call: TRBD1
cdr3_nt: TGTGCCAGCAGCAGACAGGGGATCGCCGACGGCTACACCTTC
cdr3_aa: CASSRQGIADGYTF

j_call: TRBJ2-1
v_call: TRBV29-1
d_call: .
cdr3_nt: TGCAGCGTTGAAGTAGTAGCAAATGAGCAGTTCTTC
cdr3_aa: CSVEVVANEQFF

j_call: TRBJ1-2
v_call: TRBV5-1
d_call: .
cdr3_nt: TGCGCCAGCACCTTTCCTGGCAGGAACTATGGCTACACCTTC
cdr3_aa: CASTFPGRNYGYTF

j_call: TRBJ1-4
v_call: TRBV3-1/TRBV3-2
d_call: .
cdr3_nt: TGTGCCAGCAGCCAAGCCCCAGAGGGAGAAAAACTGTTTTTT
cdr3_aa: CASSQAPEGEKLFF

j_call: TRBJ1-3
v_call: TRBV18
d_call: .
cdr3_nt: TGTGCCAGCTCACCACAGCAGGCCACCCAGGGCTCTGGAAACACCATATATTTT
cdr3_aa: CASSPQQATQGSGNTIYF

j_call: TRBJ2-1
v_call: TRBV7-7
d_call: TRBD2
cdr3_nt: TGTGCCAGCAGCGTGGGGACTAGCGGGGGGGCAACACAGTTCTTC
cdr3_aa: CASSVGTSGGATQFF

j_call: TRBJ2-3
v_call: TRBV24-1
d_call: .
cdr3_nt: TGTGCCACCAGTGATAAGGGGGGGGGCCCAGATACGCAGTATTTT
cdr3_aa: CATSDKGGGPDTQYF

j_call: TRBJ2-1
v_call: TRBV19
d_call: .
cdr3_nt: TGTGCCAGTAGTATCTCCAGGATCAATGAGCAGTTCTTC
cdr3_aa: CASSISRINEQFF

j_call: TRBJ1-2
v_call: TRBV11-2
d_call: TRBD1
cdr3_nt: TGTGCCAGCAGCTTAGAGACAGGGCACAGCTATGGCTACACCTTC
cdr3_aa: CASSLETGHSYGYTF